One sample yielded the 27 T cell receptor beta chains listed below, sequenced in a study of primary melanoma T cells and metastatic recurrence. Clones were read by immunoSEQ multiplex PCR, and TCRdb kept only the in-frame ones, dropping some. The table lists about 95 clones, over 75% of them singletons. Specimen: melanoma tumor tissue. All receptors come from a human donor with melanoma.

Written as DNA, the CDR3 is TGTGCCACAGCGGGACGGAACTATGGCTACACCTTC. This sequence encodes CATAGRNYGYTF. V gene TRBV6-8 combines with J gene TRBJ1-2, with D possibly TRBD1 on 5 matching bases. V shed 10 bases and J shed 2 bases, with 11 bases lying between them. Germline CDR1 and CDR2: MNHGY and SAAAGT. The CDR3 totals 12 residues.

V usage is TRBV19 and J usage is TRBJ2-3; the D is unclear. CDR1 is LNHDA and CDR2 is SQIVND in the germline V gene (reference sequence). The ends were cut back, 4 bases at V and 2 bases at J, with 10 bases in the middle. The CDR3 has 14 residues. The CDR3 sequence is CASSTRRDTDTQYF. The CDR3 DNA reads as TGTGCCAGTAGTACCCGGAGAGACACAGATACGCAGTATTTT.

The chain carries TRBV6-8 and TRBJ2-1; D is possibly TRBD1 (6 bases). V was pared by 2 bases and J by 6 bases, with 17 bases between. CDR1 and CDR2 (germline): MNHGY, SAAAGT. The CDR3 runs to 16 residues. CDR3 amino acids: CASSYPLSTGINEQFF. The CDR3 region has the DNA TGTGCCAGCAGTTACCCTCTTTCGACAGGTATCAATGAGCAGTTCTTC.

The chain is built from TRBV19 and TRBJ2-7; the match to TRBD1 covers 10 bases. CDR3 length equals 15 residues. Germline CDR1 reads LNHDA; CDR2 reads SQIVND (reference sequence). V was clipped by 3 bases and J by 7 bases; unmatched bases: 9. CDR3 amino acids: CASSMDGTGVREQYF. The CDR3, as DNA: TGTGCCAGTAGTATGGACGGGACAGGGGTACGAGAGCAGTACTTC.

V usage is TRBV28 and J usage is TRBJ1-5; the D is unclear. Germline V lookup: CDR1 MDHEN, CDR2 SYDVKM. This CDR3 region has 13 residues. V shed 10 bases and J shed 3 bases, with 13 bases lying between them. CDR3 region: CATITNPNQPQHF. The CDR3 bases are TGTGCCACCATTACAAACCCCAATCAGCCCCAGCATTTT. Supplemented by reference TRBV28 and TRBJ1-5, the full variable domain reads DVKVTQSSRYLVKRTGEKVFLECVQDMDHENMFWYRQDPGLGLRLIYFSYDVKMKEKGDIPEGYSVSREKKERFSLILESASTNQTSMYLCATITNPNQPQHFGDGTRLSIL.

J is TRBJ2-7 and V is TRBV11-3; TRBD2 agrees at 11 bases. Trimming took 3 bases from V and 0 from J; bases not matched to a gene: 7. CDR1 is SGHNT, CDR2 YENEEA, per germline. This CDR3 is built from 17 residues. CDR3 region: CASSLSSGGTSSYEQYF. CDR3 DNA sequence: TGTGCCAGCAGCTTGTCTAGCGGGGGGACCAGCTCCTACGAGCAGTACTTC.

V gene TRBV11-3 combines with J gene TRBJ2-5; 9 bases agree with TRBD1. Germline-derived CDR1 and CDR2 are SGHNT and YENEEA. This CDR3 contains 16 residues. J was trimmed by 5 bases and V by 3 bases; bases with no gene match: 10. CDR3 amino acids: CASSLASTGGWETQYF. The CDR3 bases are TGTGCCAGCAGCTTGGCCTCGACAGGGGGTTGGGAGACCCAGTACTTC.

This sequence joins TRBV11-3 and TRBJ1-1; possibly TRBD1 for D (5 bases). This CDR3 spans 14 amino acids. Germline V gene sequence: CDR1 SGHNT, CDR2 YENEEA. V gave up 3 bases and J gave up 3 bases, with 11 bases separating them. The CDR3, as DNA: TGTGCCAGCAGCTTCTGGGGGGGATACACTGAAGCTTTCTTT. It codes for CASSFWGGYTEAFF.

The chain has TRBV14 and TRBJ1-4, with D perhaps TRBD1 (5 bases). The germline CDR1 and CDR2 sequences are SGHDN and FVKESK. V was trimmed by 5 bases and J by 2 bases, leaving 12 bases between them. The CDR3 covers 15 residues. The CDR3 protein is CASSKGWGTNEKLFF. Written as DNA, the CDR3 is TGTGCCAGCAGCAAGGGGTGGGGGACTAATGAAAAACTGTTTTTT.

CDR3 sequence reads: CAWSPDYNEKLFF. CDR3 coding DNA: TGTGCCTGGAGTCCGGACTATAATGAAAAACTGTTTTTT. This chain connects TRBV30 to TRBJ1-4; D is uncertain. V was pared by 2 bases and J by 4 bases, with 8 bases between. The CDR3 runs to 13 residues. The germline CDR1 and CDR2 sequences are GTSNPN and SVGIG (reference sequence).

The chain has TRBV23-1 and TRBJ1-4, with 8 nucleotides matching TRBD1. TRBV23-1 is placed among ORFs of uncertain function. This CDR3 has 16 residues. J lost 5 bases, V lost 6 bases, and 11 bases had no gene match. DNA for the CDR3: TGCGCCAGCAGCCAAGGCTTGAGGACAGGGAATGAAAAACTGTTTTTT. Translation: CASSQGLRTGNEKLFF.

This clone was detected a few times. CDR3 in DNA: TGTGCCAGTAGTATGCGGGGGAGCACAGATACGCAGTATTTT. As protein: CASSMRGSTDTQYF. The chain carries TRBV19 and TRBJ2-3; 7 bases fit TRBD2. Germline trimming cut 3 bases from V and 0 bases from J; bases unmatched to any gene: 0. Germline V gene lookup returns CDR1 LNHDA and CDR2 SQIVND (reference sequence). This CDR3 is 14 amino acids long.

About this clone: A junction boundary mismatches the germline segment, possibly from a read error. DNA of the CDR3: TGTGCCAGCCGATATCGGGGTCACCAAGAGAACCAGTACTTC. Its translation: CASRYRGHQENQYF. J is TRBJ2-5 and V is TRBV28, with a tentative D call TRBD2 (5 bases). CDR1 and CDR2 (germline): MDHEN, SYDVKM. The CDR3 spans 14 residues. Full variable domain (remainder filled in from reference TRBV28 and TRBJ2-5): DVKVTQSSRYLVKRTGEKVFLECVQDMDHENMFWYRQDPGLGLRLIYFSYDVKMKEKGDIPEGYSVSREKKERFSLILESASTNQTSMYLCASRYRGHQENQYFGPGTRLLVL.

The genes are TRBV5-1 and TRBJ2-7; TRBD1 matches at 9 bases. Trimming cost V 3 bases and J 5 bases; bases outside gene matches: 6. This CDR3 region has 14 residues. Germline CDR1 reads SGHRS; CDR2 reads YFSETQ. The CDR3 is CASSSGQGLDEQYF. The CDR3 nucleotides are TGCGCCAGCAGCTCTGGACAGGGGCTCGACGAGCAGTACTTC.

This chain links TRBV11-3 with TRBJ2-7; 8 bases align to TRBD1. Germline V gives CDR1 SGHNT, CDR2 YENEEA. The CDR3 extends over 15 amino acids. The ends lost 5 bases at V and 1 base at J; junction bases unmatched: 7. CDR3 sequence reads: CASSPRQGPSYEQYF. The DNA for the CDR3 is TGTGCCAGCAGCCCAAGACAGGGGCCGTCCTACGAGCAGTACTTC.

The rearrangement uses TRBV29-1 and TRBJ1-5; D is unclear. The germline CDR1 and CDR2 sequences are SQVTM and ANQGSEA. This CDR3 comprises 12 residues. V dropped 7 bases and J dropped 2 bases, with 9 bases sitting between them. This chain's CDR3 is CSASEGNQPQHF. The CDR3 coding sequence is TGCAGCGCATCAGAGGGCAATCAGCCCCAGCATTTT. Filled out from reference TRBV29-1 and TRBJ1-5, the complete variable domain reads SAVISQKPSRDICQRGTSLTIQCQVDSQVTMMFWYRQQPGQSLTLIATANQGSEATYESGFVIDKFPISRPNLTFSTLTVSNMSPEDSSIYLCSASEGNQPQHFGDGTRLSIL.

This chain connects TRBV6-8 to TRBJ2-4; D is ambiguous. In germline, CDR1 is MNHGY, CDR2 SAAAGT. The CDR3 spans 13 residues. Between the trimmed V and J ends, which lost 4 bases and 6 bases, there was a span of 10 bases. The CDR3 DNA reads TGTGCCAGCAGTTCGAGTTGGGGAAACATTCAGTACTTC. This translates into CASSSSWGNIQYF.

In nucleotides, the CDR3 is TGTGCCAGTTCTGCGGGACTGTATAATTCACCCCTCCACTTT. Amino acid sequence: CASSAGLYNSPLHF. The chain employs TRBV2 and TRBJ1-6, with a possible D match to TRBD1 (5 bases). Germline V CDR1 and CDR2: SNHLY, FYNNEI. V was cut by 9 bases and J by 4 bases, with 13 bases left in between. This CDR3 is built from 14 residues.

This chain connects TRBV18 to TRBJ2-2, with D unresolved. The length of the CDR3 is 12 residues. V lost 3 bases and J lost 3, with 2 bases in between. CDR1 is KGHSH, CDR2 LQKENI, per germline. CDR3 amino acids: CASSPYTGELFF. The DNA of the CDR3 is TGTGCCAGCTCACCCTACACCGGGGAGCTGTTTTTT.

J is TRBJ2-1 and V is TRBV11-3; D gene uncertain. The CDR3 sequence is 14 residues long. In germline, CDR1 is SGHNT, CDR2 YENEEA. V was cut by 5 bases and J by 0 bases, with 8 bases left in between. The CDR3 sequence is CASSLYSSYNEQFF. The DNA for the CDR3 is TGTGCCAGCAGCCTCTATAGCTCCTACAATGAGCAGTTCTTC.

The sample holds one count of this clone. The junction departs from the called germline gene at one end, perhaps through a read error. The gene calls are TRBV6-8 and TRBJ1-1; D is undetermined. There are 13 residues in the CDR3. Germline CDR1 reads MNHGY; CDR2 reads SAAAGT. The CDR3 protein is CASSDSWNTEAFF. The CDR3 region has the DNA TGTGCCAGCAGTGACTCGTGGAACACTGAAGCTTTCTTT.

The chain links TRBV11-3 to TRBJ1-3; 12 nucleotides line up with TRBD1. The CDR3 covers 18 residues. The J segment lost 1 base and the V segment lost 1 base, leaving 5 bases of the junction unmatched. Germline CDR1 is SGHNT and CDR2 is YENEEA. The CDR3 DNA reads TGTGCCAGCAGCTTAGGGGGACAGGGGGCGCATTCTGGAAACACCATATATTTT. It translates to CASSLGGQGAHSGNTIYF.

The rearrangement links TRBV29-1 to TRBJ1-5; D perhaps matches TRBD1 (6 bases). Per germline, CDR1 SQVTM and CDR2 ANQGSEA. V lost 7 bases, J lost 7 bases, and 14 bases lay in between. The CDR3 extends over 12 amino acids. For the CDR3, the DNA is TGCAGCGCCCAAGAGGGGGTCCAGCCCCAGCATTTT. Protein product: CSAQEGVQPQHF.

This clone is a singleton in its sample. The CDR3 DNA reads as TGTGCCTGGAAAGGGACAGGGCAATCCGAGTACACCGGGGAGCTGTTTTTT. Its translation: CAWKGTGQSEYTGELFF. The rearrangement joins TRBV30 to TRBJ2-2; 9 bases are shared with TRBD1. The germline CDR1 and CDR2 sequences are GTSNPN and SVGIG (reference sequence). The V gene end was trimmed by 4 bases and the J gene end by 3 bases; junction bases not matched to a gene: 12. This CDR3 comprises 17 residues.

The rearrangement links TRBV11-3 to TRBJ1-1; D is unresolved. Germline assignment: CDR1 SGHNT and CDR2 YENEEA. The CDR3 is made up of 16 amino acids. V dropped 3 bases and J dropped 3 bases, with 17 bases sitting between them. The CDR3 is CASSFSGEKGHTEAFF. The CDR3 DNA reads as TGTGCCAGCAGCTTCTCCGGGGAAAAAGGCCACACTGAAGCTTTCTTT. Complete variable domain (other parts from reference TRBV11-3 and TRBJ1-1): EAGVVQSPRYKIIEKKQPVAFWCNPISGHNTLYWYLQNLGQGPELLIRYENEEAVDDSQLPKDRFSAERLKGVDSTLKIQPAELGDSAVYLCASSFSGEKGHTEAFFGQGTRLTVV.

This chain connects TRBV29-1 to TRBJ2-3; TRBD2 matches at 7 bases. The junction had 9 bases not matched to a gene; V was cut back by 6 bases and J by 0 bases. The germline gives CDR1 SQVTM, CDR2 ANQGSEA. This CDR3 has 15 amino acids. The DNA for the CDR3 is TGCAGCGTCTCTCTAGCGGATACTAGCACAGATACGCAGTATTTT. The encoded protein is CSVSLADTSTDTQYF.

In its sample, this clone was seen a few times. This chain connects TRBV30 to TRBJ2-3; D is uncertain. CDR3 length: 15 residues. Germline V gene data show CDR1 as GTSNPN and CDR2 as SVGIG (reference sequence). The ends were cut back, 1 base at V and 5 bases at J, with 16 bases in the middle. The CDR3 reads CAWSGLGGEVDTQYF. CDR3 nucleotides: TGTGCCTGGAGTGGCTTGGGCGGAGAGGTAGATACGCAGTATTTT.